This T cell receptor beta chain was identified during a study of T cells expressing NK-cell markers. TCR beta cDNA was generated via 5'RACE template switching incorporating UMIs. TCRdb re-called the 5' RACE reads; one entry per CDR3 protein, DNA not given. The listing records hundreds of thousands of distinct CDR3 sequences. Turning to this clonotype: Its specificity is unknown.

General study findings and limits: There remained a lack of clarity about HCMV specificity of expanded NKG2C+ T cell clones. Where four donors were concerned, these clonotypes also led the CD3+CD56-NKG2C+ fraction.

The TCR originated in a woman aged 18 to 69 in good health. Input material: blood T cells: a sorted CD56 or NKG2C T cell subset, CD4+ or CD8+ T cells, or bulk PBMC T cells (not recorded which).

This CDR3 is CASSQGASGRYEQYF. The chain uses TRBV4-3 and TRBJ2-7; TCRdb proposes TRBD2, but this gene call is untestable without DNA. Germline assignment: CDR1 LGHNA and CDR2 YSLEER. This CDR3 has 15 amino acids.